This T cell receptor beta chain was recorded in a study of T cells in women clearing cervical HPV infection. As for the study in general: Controls' single incident HPV16 infection cleared within 12 months without precancer.

The study, taken as a whole, reports: CIN3+ cases had significantly higher TCR richness than controls; evenness did not differ.

In the case of this clone: The antigen remains unidentified. The read halts 3 residues ahead of the CDR3 end, with the missing end drawn from the germline J gene.

Germline CDR1 and CDR2: SNHLY and FYNNEI. V was clipped by 10 bases and J by 4 bases; unmatched bases: 11. The CDR3 length is 15 residues. Genomic DNA, averaging 1200 ng per sample, yielded TCR beta CDR3 via immunoSEQ. Only in-frame clones appear in the TCRdb table, and some are missing; sequencing was by immunoSEQ multiplex PCR. Across tens of thousands of clones, the top ten clones capture roughly 24% of the sample. All participants had a single incident cervical HPV16 infection, and prevalent HPV16 infections were excluded. The TCR originated in a woman aged 18 to 75 with a cervical HPV16 infection that either progressed to CIN3+ or cleared (not recorded which). Material for sequencing was blood buffy coat. The rearrangement links TRBV2 to TRBJ2-7; 12 bases fit TRBD2. Here the CDR3 reads CATSSLAGGTYEQYF. The CDR3 bases that were read are TGTGCCACCTCATCGCTAGCGGGGGGGACTTACGAG.